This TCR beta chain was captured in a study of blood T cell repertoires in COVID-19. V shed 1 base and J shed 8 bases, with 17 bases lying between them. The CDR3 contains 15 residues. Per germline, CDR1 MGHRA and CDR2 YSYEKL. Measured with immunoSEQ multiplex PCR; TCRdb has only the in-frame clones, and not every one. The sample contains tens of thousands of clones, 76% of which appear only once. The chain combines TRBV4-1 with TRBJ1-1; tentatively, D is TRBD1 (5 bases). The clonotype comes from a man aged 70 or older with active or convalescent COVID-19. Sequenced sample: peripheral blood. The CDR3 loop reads CASSQVGQGGFEAFF. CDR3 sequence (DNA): TGCGCCAGCAGCCAAGTCGGTCAGGGTGGATTCGAAGCTTTCTTT.